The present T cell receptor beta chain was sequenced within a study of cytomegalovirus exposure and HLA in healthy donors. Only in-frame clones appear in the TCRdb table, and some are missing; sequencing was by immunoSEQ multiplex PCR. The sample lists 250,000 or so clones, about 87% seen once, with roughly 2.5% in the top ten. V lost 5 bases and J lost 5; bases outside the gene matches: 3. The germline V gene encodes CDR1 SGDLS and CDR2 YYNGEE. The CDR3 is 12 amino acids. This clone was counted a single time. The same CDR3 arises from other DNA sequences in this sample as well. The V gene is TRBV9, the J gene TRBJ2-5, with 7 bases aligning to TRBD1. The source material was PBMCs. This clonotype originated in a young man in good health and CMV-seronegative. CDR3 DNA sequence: TGTGCCAGCAGAACAGGGGAGGAGACCCAGTACTTC. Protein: CASRTGEETQYF.